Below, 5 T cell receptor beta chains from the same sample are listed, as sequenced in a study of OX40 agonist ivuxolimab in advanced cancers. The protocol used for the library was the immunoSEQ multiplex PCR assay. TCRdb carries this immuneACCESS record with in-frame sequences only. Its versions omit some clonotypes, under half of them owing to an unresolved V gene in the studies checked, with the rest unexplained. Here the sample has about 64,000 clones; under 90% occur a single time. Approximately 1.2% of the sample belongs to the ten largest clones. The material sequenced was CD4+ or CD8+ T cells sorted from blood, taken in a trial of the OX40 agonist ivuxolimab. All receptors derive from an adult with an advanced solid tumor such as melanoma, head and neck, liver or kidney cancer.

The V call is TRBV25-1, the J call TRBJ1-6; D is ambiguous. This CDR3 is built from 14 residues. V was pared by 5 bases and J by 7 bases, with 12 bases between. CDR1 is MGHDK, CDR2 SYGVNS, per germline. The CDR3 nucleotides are TGTGCCAGCAGTCCTCCCGGCACCAATTCACCCCTCCACTTT. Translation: CASSPPGTNSPLHF. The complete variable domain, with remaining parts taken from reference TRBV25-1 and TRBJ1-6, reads EADIYQTPRYLVIGTGKKITLECSQTMGHDKMYWYQQDPGMELHLIHYSYGVNSTEKGDLSSESTVSRIRTEHFPLTLESARPSHTSQYLCASSPPGTNSPLHFGNGTRLTVT.

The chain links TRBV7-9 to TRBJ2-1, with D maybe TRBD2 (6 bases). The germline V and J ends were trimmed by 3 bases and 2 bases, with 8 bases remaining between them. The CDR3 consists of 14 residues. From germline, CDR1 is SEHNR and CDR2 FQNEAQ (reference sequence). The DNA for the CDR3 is TGTGCCAGCAGCTTGGCGGGGACCTACAATGAGCAGTTCTTC. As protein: CASSLAGTYNEQFF.

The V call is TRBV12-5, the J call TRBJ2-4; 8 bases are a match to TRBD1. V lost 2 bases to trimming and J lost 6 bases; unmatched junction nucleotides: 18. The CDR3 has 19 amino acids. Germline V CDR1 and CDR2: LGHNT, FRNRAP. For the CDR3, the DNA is TGTGCTAGTGGTTTGACCCGGACGGTGGCGGACAGGGTACCAAACATTCAGTACTTC. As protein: CASGLTRTVADRVPNIQYF.

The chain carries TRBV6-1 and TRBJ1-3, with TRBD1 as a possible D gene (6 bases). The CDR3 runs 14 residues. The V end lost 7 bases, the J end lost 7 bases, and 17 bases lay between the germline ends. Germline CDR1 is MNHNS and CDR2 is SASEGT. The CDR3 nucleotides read TGTGCCAGCACCAAGCCTGACAGGCCCAACACCATATATTTT. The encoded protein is CASTKPDRPNTIYF.

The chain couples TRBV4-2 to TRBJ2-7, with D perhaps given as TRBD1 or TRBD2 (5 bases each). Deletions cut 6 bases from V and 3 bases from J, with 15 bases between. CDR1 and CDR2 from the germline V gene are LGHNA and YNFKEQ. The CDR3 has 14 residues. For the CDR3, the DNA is TGTGCCAGCAGTCCCCGGGACGGGAACTACGAGCAGTACTTC. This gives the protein CASSPRDGNYEQYF.